These 25 T cell receptor beta chains were sequenced from one sample in a study of CD8+CD57+ T cells in acquired aplastic anemia. Before being chosen for sequencing, patients had shown CD8+CD57+ cell expansion by flow cytometry. It was genomic DNA that served as the template for profiling TCR beta VDJ and CDR3. TCRdb processed the reads anew with MiXCR; each CDR3 protein has one entry. The table has hundreds of thousands of distinct CDR3 sequences, 25% to 40% seen once; the top ten hold less than 0.85%. The sample was sorted CD4+, CD8+, or CD8+CD57+ T cells (not recorded which) from PBMCs. These receptors were collected from a human donor with aplastic anemia.

This clonotype was counted ten times or more. The chain employs TRBV20-1 and TRBJ1-2, with 12 bases fitting TRBD1. The CDR3 is 15 residues long. In germline, CDR1 is DFQATT, CDR2 SNEGSKA (reference sequence). Losses at the gene ends were 4 bases for V and 3 bases for J; bases not matched to a gene: 6. The CDR3 DNA reads as TGCAGTGCTACCCCGGGACAGGGGGCGGACTATGGCTACACCTTC. As protein: CSATPGQGADYGYTF.

This clonotype turned up a few times. In DNA, the CDR3 is TGTGCCAGCAGCTTAGGAGGCGGGAGCCCTATGCCCGGGGAGCTGTTTTTT. Translating it yields CASSLGGGSPMPGELFF. This chain links TRBV11-1 with TRBJ2-2; 7 bases are a match to TRBD2. In germline, CDR1 is SGHAT, CDR2 FQDESV (reference sequence). The CDR3 consists of 17 residues. With 1 base clipped from V and 6 bases from J, the junction kept 11 bases outside the gene matches.

V usage is TRBV11-2 and J usage is TRBJ2-5, with 9 bases identical to TRBD1. The V segment lost 5 bases and the J segment 5 bases; nucleotides outside the gene matches: 9. Germline V lookup: CDR1 SGHAT, CDR2 FQNNGV. This CDR3 is 15 amino acids long. This chain's CDR3 is CASSPWTGAGETQYF. CDR3 sequence (DNA): TGTGCCAGCAGCCCGTGGACAGGGGCCGGGGAGACCCAGTACTTC.

This sequence joins TRBV7-9 and TRBJ1-4; 9 nucleotides match TRBD1. The CDR3 spans 15 residues. CDR1 is SEHNR, CDR2 FQNEAQ, per germline (reference sequence). The V and J ends lost 5 bases and 4 bases, in that order; junction bases with no gene match: 5. The CDR3 here is CASSPPGQGNEKLFF. The CDR3 DNA is TGTGCCAGCAGCCCGCCGGGACAGGGTAATGAAAAACTGTTTTTT.

The chain has TRBV12-3 or TRBV12-4 and TRBJ2-7, with TRBD2 matching over 10 bases. The CDR3 covers 15 residues. The V segment lost 3 bases and the J segment 1 base; nucleotides outside the gene matches: 3. The CDR3 bases are TGTGCCAGCAGTTTGGCTAGCGGGAGATCCTACGAGCAGTACTTC. Amino acids: CASSLASGRSYEQYF.

This clonotype has at least ten counts. J is TRBJ1-1 and V is TRBV2; D remains unclear. The germline V and J ends were trimmed by 4 bases and 3 bases, with 9 bases remaining between them. The length of the CDR3 is 13 residues. Germline loops: CDR1 SNHLY, CDR2 FYNNEI. This chain's CDR3 is CASSAGAYTEAFF. Here the CDR3 DNA reads TGTGCCAGCAGTGCTGGAGCCTACACTGAAGCTTTCTTT.

This clonotype has at least ten counts. The V and J genes are TRBV7-9 and TRBJ1-6; 7 bases are a match to TRBD1. V shed 1 base and J 5 bases; nucleotides not matched to a gene: 5. CDR1 and CDR2 from the germline V gene are SEHNR and FQNEAQ (reference sequence). This CDR3 is 16 amino acids long. In nucleotides, the CDR3 is TGTGCCAGCAGCTTAGTGGGGGGGACAGATAATTCACCCCTCCACTTT. It is translated as CASSLVGGTDNSPLHF.

This clonotype was detected many times. The rearrangement uses TRBV29-1 and TRBJ2-1; a weak D match, TRBD1 (6 bases). CDR3 size: 13 residues. The germline V gene has CDR1 SQVTM and CDR2 ANQGSEA. V gave up 3 bases and J gave up 7 bases, with 13 bases separating them. Here the CDR3 DNA reads TGCAGCGTTGATTCCCGGACAGTAAATGAGCAGTTCTTC. Translating it yields CSVDSRTVNEQFF.

This sequence joins TRBV20-1 and TRBJ2-3, with 8 bases aligning to TRBD2. Germline-derived CDR1 and CDR2 are DFQATT and SNEGSKA (reference sequence). J was trimmed by 2 bases and V by 3 bases; bases with no gene match: 4. This CDR3 is built from 14 residues. The CDR3 protein is CSARRGVYTDTQYF. In DNA, the CDR3 is TGCAGTGCTAGGCGGGGGGTTTACACAGATACGCAGTATTTT.

Notes on this clonotype: This may stem from a read error, because a much larger clone lies one nucleotide away. The chain is built from TRBV13 and TRBJ2-5; TRBD2 matches 7 bases. The CDR3 is 14 residues long. Germline V gives CDR1 PRHDT, CDR2 FYEKMQ (reference sequence). The CDR3 reads CAGSSTREGETQYF. CDR3 DNA: TGTGCCGGCAGCTCCACCAGGGAGGGGGAGACCCAGTACTTC.

The table lists this clonotype with many counts. This chain joins TRBV25-1 and TRBJ2-5, with D unresolved. Germline V gene data show CDR1 as MGHDK and CDR2 as SYGVNS. V gave up 11 bases and J gave up 4 bases, with 26 bases separating them. CDR3 length: 16 amino acids. CDR3 sequence (DNA): TGTGCCTCAACCCGAGACACCCCCTTTTTATCAGAGACCCAGTACTTC. It is translated as CASTRDTPFLSETQYF.

This clonotype is a singleton in its sample. This chain connects TRBV10-3 to TRBJ1-1, with D unclear. CDR1 and CDR2 from the germline V gene are ENHRY and SYGVKD. This CDR3 has 11 residues. V was trimmed by 10 bases and J by 1 base, leaving 7 bases between them. CDR3 region: CASYRNTEAFF. For the CDR3, the DNA is TGTGCCAGCTATAGGAACACTGAAGCTTTCTTT.

The V call is TRBV9, the J call TRBJ2-1; D unresolved. Germline V lookup: CDR1 SGDLS, CDR2 YYNGEE. CDR3 size: 15 residues. Trimming left V 2 bases short and J 5 bases short, with 14 bases between. The chain's CDR3 is CASSVAWGFDNEQFF. CDR3 DNA: TGTGCCAGCAGCGTCGCCTGGGGATTCGACAATGAGCAGTTCTTC.

This clonotype has at least ten counts. This sequence joins TRBV15 and TRBJ2-5, with TRBD2 matching over 8 bases. This CDR3 is built from 16 residues. Trimming cost V 0 bases and J 2 bases; bases outside gene matches: 5. Germline lookup yields CDR1 LNHNV and CDR2 YYDKDF (reference sequence). The CDR3 DNA is TGTGCCACCAGCAGAGAAGCGGGAGTAGGTCAAGAGACCCAGTACTTC. Protein: CATSREAGVGQETQYF.

This clonotype was observed a few times. The chain joins TRBV20-1 to TRBJ1-1; 8 bases align to TRBD1. In germline, CDR1 is DFQATT, CDR2 SNEGSKA (reference sequence). With V trimmed by 0 bases and J by 3 bases, 12 bases remained unmatched. The CDR3 covers 17 residues. CDR3 sequence reads: CSARDLAGGGGYTEAFF. The CDR3 DNA follows: TGCAGTGCTAGAGATCTCGCAGGGGGCGGTGGATACACTGAAGCTTTCTTT.

In this sample, this clonotype turned up many times. The rearrangement uses TRBV15 and TRBJ1-2; TRBD1 might be the D (5 bases). Germline V gene sequence: CDR1 LNHNV, CDR2 YYDKDF (reference sequence). Trimming cost V 0 bases and J 4 bases, with 9 bases left between them. The CDR3 loop spans 14 amino acids. The DNA for the CDR3 is TGTGCCACCAGCAGAGATCTACAGGCCTATGGCTACACCTTC. It encodes CATSRDLQAYGYTF.

This clonotype was seen a handful of times. The chain couples TRBV6-1 to TRBJ2-7; D possibly corresponds to TRBD1 (5 bases). V was trimmed by 6 bases and J by 3 bases, leaving 18 bases between them. Germline V CDR1 and CDR2: MNHNS, SASEGT. CDR3 size: 15 residues. The CDR3 is CASSKPTQGYYEQYF. DNA for the CDR3: TGTGCCAGCAGCAAGCCGACGCAGGGATACTACGAGCAGTACTTC.

This clonotype was observed at least ten times. The V call is TRBV20-1, the J call TRBJ2-7; 7 positions agree with TRBD2. The junction had 9 bases not matched to a gene; V was cut back by 1 base and J by 3 bases. Germline-derived CDR1 and CDR2 are DFQATT and SNEGSKA (reference sequence). CDR3 length equals 15 residues. Written as DNA, the CDR3 is TGCAGTGCTAGAGTCGGGACGGGAGGAAGCTACGAGCAGTACTTC. This sequence encodes CSARVGTGGSYEQYF.

In its sample, this clonotype was seen many times. J is TRBJ1-1 and V is TRBV20-1; a possible D gene is TRBD1 (6 bases). CDR1 is DFQATT, CDR2 SNEGSKA, per germline (reference sequence). V was clipped by 3 bases and J by 7 bases, with 6 bases between them. The CDR3 spans 10 residues. CDR3 sequence reads: CSARDSEAFF. CDR3 DNA: TGCAGTGCTAGGGACAGTGAAGCTTTCTTT.

The chain carries TRBV15 and TRBJ2-7, with a tentative D call TRBD2 (5 bases). V lost 3 bases and J 3 bases, leaving 12 bases between the germline ends. This CDR3 region has 14 residues. Germline CDR1 LNHNV, CDR2 YYDKDF (reference sequence). The CDR3 loop is CATSSESGDYEQYF. Here the CDR3 DNA reads TGTGCCACCAGCAGTGAGTCCGGGGACTACGAGCAGTACTTC. Variable domain in full (rest from reference TRBV15 and TRBJ2-7): DAMVIQNPRYQVTQFGKPVTLSCSQTLNHNVMYWYQQKSSQAPKLLFHYYDKDFNNEADTPDNFQSRRPNTSFCFLDIRSPGLGDTAMYLCATSSESGDYEQYFGPGTRLTVT.

The rearrangement joins TRBV12-3 or TRBV12-4 to TRBJ1-3; tentatively, D is TRBD1 (5 bases). This CDR3 is built from 15 residues. Trimming removed 2 bases from V and 4 bases from J, with 12 bases in between. The CDR3, as DNA: TGTGCCAGCAGTTTAACCGGCAGGGAAGGAAACACCATATATTTT. Protein product: CASSLTGREGNTIYF.

Ten or more counts support this clonotype. This rearrangement joins TRBV2 to TRBJ1-1; D is uncertain. V shed 0 bases and J shed 1 base, with 3 bases lying between them. The length of the CDR3 is 13 residues. Germline V CDR1 and CDR2: SNHLY, FYNNEI. The CDR3: CASSEAPNTEAFF. In nucleotides, the CDR3 is TGTGCCAGCAGTGAAGCGCCGAACACTGAAGCTTTCTTT. The full variable domain, rest sourced from reference TRBV2 and TRBJ1-1, is EPEVTQTPSHQVTQMGQEVILRCVPISNHLYFYWYRQILGQKVEFLVSFYNNEISEKSEIFDDQFSVERPDGSNFTLKIRSTKLEDSAMYFCASSEAPNTEAFFGQGTRLTVV.

The J gene is TRBJ2-7, the V gene TRBV9, with 11 positions matching TRBD1. From germline, CDR1 is SGDLS and CDR2 YYNGEE. This CDR3 comprises 16 residues. J gave up 3 bases and V 0 bases, and 5 bases lay outside the gene matches. This chain's CDR3 is CASSVGGDRGFYEQYF. The CDR3 DNA is TGTGCCAGCAGCGTAGGGGGGGACAGGGGGTTCTACGAGCAGTACTTC.

This clonotype has just a few counts. The V gene is TRBV5-1, the J gene TRBJ2-5; perhaps TRBD2 as D (6 bases). Germline V gene sequence: CDR1 SGHRS, CDR2 YFSETQ. Between the trimmed V and J ends, which lost 4 bases and 3 bases, there was a span of 7 bases. CDR3 size: 12 residues. CDR3 bases: TGCGCCAGCAGCCGGACTAAAGAGACCCAGTACTTC. This sequence encodes CASSRTKETQYF.

This clonotype was observed many times. This sequence joins TRBV24-1 and TRBJ2-1; D might be TRBD1 (6 bases). CDR3 length: 16 residues. CDR1 KGHDR and CDR2 SFDVKD come from the germline V gene. Deletions cut 1 base from V and 1 base from J, with 10 bases between. The chain's CDR3 is CATSDFTTGSYNEQFF. The CDR3 bases are TGTGCCACCAGTGATTTCACAACAGGGTCCTACAATGAGCAGTTCTTC.